These T cell receptor beta chains were read from a single sample in a study of shared clonotypes between healthy human individuals. The table came from immunoSEQ multiplex PCR; TCRdb's copy has only in-frame clones and leaves some out. The sample contains about 2.2 million clones, 93% of which appear only once. The sequencing sample was made of naive CD8+ T cells from PBMCs. Source of these receptors: a man between 18 and 35 years old in good health. Some clones in this sample may be carry-over from other donors' samples. CDR3s include the opening cysteine and the closing phenylalanine or tryptophan. The D gene is left open where the match is weak. The size entry is marked missing in some rows and otherwise reads once, few, many or a size class.

cdr3_length,v_call,d_call,j_call,clone_size,cdr3_nt,cdr3_aa
15,TRBV28,TRBD1,TRBJ1-1,-,TGTGCCAGCAGTTTATGGGCAGGGGGCCCCACTGAAGCTTTCTTT,CASSLWAGGPTEAFF
17,TRBV7-8,TRBD1,TRBJ1-2,-,TGTGCCAGCAGCGACCTAAACTCAGGGGGCGGGAACTATGGCTACACCTTC,CASSDLNSGGGNYGYTF
16,TRBV27,TRBD2,TRBJ2-1,-,TGTGCCAGCAGTTTATATTGGACTAGCGGATACAATGAGCAGTTCTTC,CASSLYWTSGYNEQFF
18,TRBV28,TRBD2,TRBJ2-1,-,TGTGCCAGCAGTTACAAACCGGGACTAGCGCCCTCCTACAATGAGCAGTTCTTC,CASSYKPGLAPSYNEQFF
15,TRBV9,-,TRBJ1-1,few,TGTGCCAGCAGCCCGGGGGACCGTATGAACACTGAAGCTTTCTTT,CASSPGDRMNTEAFF
18,TRBV15,-,TRBJ2-2,once,TGTGCCACCAGCAGAGATACTGAACAGGAAACGAACACCGGGGAGCTGTTTTTT,CATSRDTEQETNTGELFF
16,TRBV19,TRBD1,TRBJ1-2,-,TGTGCCAGTAGGTTCTTCCATTCAGGGGGCGACTATGGCTACACCTTC,CASRFFHSGGDYGYTF
16,TRBV2,-,TRBJ2-2,-,TGTGCCAGCAGTGGCCCACAGACCGCGAACACCGGGGAGCTGTTTTTT,CASSGPQTANTGELFF
16,TRBV10-1,-,TRBJ2-7,-,TGCGCCAGCAGTGAGCGAGTAGGGGAGGTTCCCTACGAGCAGTACTTC,CASSERVGEVPYEQYF
15,TRBV28,TRBD1,TRBJ1-5,-,TGTGCCAGCAGTTTAGAGGGACAGGGATATCAGCCCCAGCATTTT,CASSLEGQGYQPQHF
15,TRBV19,-,TRBJ2-3,-,TGTGCCAGTAGTATGACTAGGTTTCCCACAGATACGCAGTATTTT,CASSMTRFPTDTQYF
17,TRBV13,TRBD2,TRBJ2-5,-,TGTGCCAGCAGCCCTTACTCTAGCGGGATAAAGCAAGAGACCCAGTACTTC,CASSPYSSGIKQETQYF
15,TRBV19,-,TRBJ2-1,-,TGTGCCAGTAGTATTGTACCTACAGGATACCAACCCGGGGTCTTC,CASSIVPTGYQPGVF
19,TRBV7-2,TRBD2,TRBJ2-1,-,TGTGCCAGCAGCTTAGGGACTAGCGGGATCCGCCTCCGGGGCAATGAGCAGTTCTTC,CASSLGTSGIRLRGNEQFF
16,TRBV27,TRBD2,TRBJ2-7,-,TGTGCCAGCAGTTCCGTTAGCGGGAGCTTACTTGGCGAGCAGTACTTC,CASSSVSGSLLGEQYF
15,TRBV5-4,-,TRBJ1-1,-,TGTGCCAGCAGCCAAGATAACGTCAGGCGGACTGAAGCTTTCTTT,CASSQDNVRRTEAFF
14,TRBV19,-,TRBJ2-7,-,TGTGCCAGCGGTTCGATCAGCGGGCCCTACGAGCAGTACTTC,CASGSISGPYEQYF
16,TRBV28,-,TRBJ1-3,-,TGTGCCAGCACCGTGCCCGGGGGGCCGGGAGGAAACACCATATATTTT,CASTVPGGPGGNTIYF
14,TRBV18,TRBD1,TRBJ2-7,-,TGTGCCAGCTCACGGGGACAGTTCTCCTACGAGCAGTACTTC,CASSRGQFSYEQYF
15,TRBV7-9,-,TRBJ2-7,-,TGTGCCAGCAGCCAAACTGCGGCCGGCTTCTACGAGCAGTACTTC,CASSQTAAGFYEQYF
13,TRBV4-1,-,TRBJ1-1,-,TGCGCCAGCAGCCATGGGGCCAGGTTTGAAGCTTTCTTT,CASSHGARFEAFF
13,TRBV5-1,TRBD2,TRBJ2-7,-,TGCGCCAGCAGCTTGAGCGGGGAAACCGAGCAGTACTTC,CASSLSGETEQYF
16,TRBV7-2,TRBD1,TRBJ2-7,-,TGTGCCAGCAGCTTATCCCCCCCGGGACAGGGATACGAGCAGTACTTC,CASSLSPPGQGYEQYF
12,TRBV6-5,-,TRBJ1-1,-,TGTGCCGCCGGGGGGGGGTACACTGAAGCTTTCTTT,CAAGGGYTEAFF
17,TRBV7-9,TRBD1,TRBJ2-2,-,TGTGCCAGCAGACCCAAGACAGGGGGCCTCTTCAGCGGGGAGCTGTTTTTT,CASRPKTGGLFSGELFF
15,TRBV28,-,TRBJ2-7,-,TGTGCCAGCAGTTATCCCCGGGACTCCGGATACGAGCAGTACTTC,CASSYPRDSGYEQYF
14,TRBV7-9,-,TRBJ2-7,-,TGTGCCAGCAGCTTCGTAGGGCAGGGCGACGAGCAGTACTTC,CASSFVGQGDEQYF
16,TRBV7-2,TRBD2,TRBJ2-7,-,TGTGCCAGCAGCTTAGAGACTAGCGGGAGTTTCTACGAGCAGTACTTC,CASSLETSGSFYEQYF
15,TRBV7-8,-,TRBJ2-5,-,TGTGCCAGCAGCTTAGGGGCAAGATCACAAGAGACCCAGTACTTC,CASSLGARSQETQYF